This T cell receptor beta chain was captured in a study of blood T cell repertoires in COVID-19. Sequencing used immunoSEQ multiplex PCR; TCRdb keeps in-frame clones, though not all of them. The sample holds 52,000 or so clones, 83% seen once. In germline, CDR1 is SNHLY, CDR2 FYNNEI. V shed 8 bases and J shed 2 bases, with 12 bases lying between them. CDR3 length: 14 residues. This clone is a singleton in its sample. The receptor's source is a man aged 35 to 55 with acute or convalescent COVID-19. The V call is TRBV2, the J call TRBJ2-2; possibly TRBD2 for D (5 bases). Sequenced input: peripheral blood. CDR3 region: CASRGNSNTGELFF. CDR3 in DNA: TGTGCCAGCCGAGGGAACAGTAACACCGGGGAGCTGTTTTTT.